These T cell receptor beta chains were read from a single sample in a study of blood T cell repertoires in COVID-19. Some clones are missing from TCRdb's copy, which holds only in-frame ones; the method was immunoSEQ multiplex PCR. The sample records 150,000 to 200,000 clones, approximately 92% being singletons. Sequenced material: peripheral blood. The receptors were sampled from a woman aged 50 to 60 with acute or convalescent COVID-19. The CDR3 runs from the conserved cysteine through the conserved F or W. The D gene is left open where the match is weak. Part of the rows lack a size; the others show once, few, many or a class for expanded clones.

cdr3_nt: TGTGCCAGCAGACTGCGTGAGGGCCTCTTTCGGTACGAGCAGTACTTC; cdr3_aa: CASRLREGLFRYEQYF; v_call: TRBV11-2; clone_size: -; cdr3_length: 16; d_call: -; j_call: TRBJ2-7
cdr3_nt: TGTGCCAGTAGTATTCTCGGAGGACAGGGGGCCTACAATCAGCCCCAGCATTTT; cdr3_aa: CASSILGGQGAYNQPQHF; v_call: TRBV19; clone_size: -; cdr3_length: 18; d_call: TRBD1; j_call: TRBJ1-5
cdr3_nt: TGTGCCAGTAGTTTCACAGGGGGTGCGAACACCGGGGAGCTGTTTTTT; cdr3_aa: CASSFTGGANTGELFF; v_call: TRBV19; clone_size: once; cdr3_length: 16; d_call: TRBD1; j_call: TRBJ2-2
cdr3_nt: TGTGCCAGCAGCCATTTACAGGGAAGGGGTGGAAACACCATATATTTT; cdr3_aa: CASSHLQGRGGNTIYF; v_call: TRBV7-9; clone_size: -; cdr3_length: 16; d_call: -; j_call: TRBJ1-3
cdr3_nt: TGTGCCAGCAGCGTAGATCCAGGGATCCCCTCACCCCTCCACTTT; cdr3_aa: CASSVDPGIPSPLHF; v_call: TRBV9; clone_size: -; cdr3_length: 15; d_call: -; j_call: TRBJ1-6
cdr3_nt: TGTGCCAGCAGTTGGACAGGGGTAGGTGAAAAACTGTTTTTT; cdr3_aa: CASSWTGVGEKLFF; v_call: TRBV28; clone_size: -; cdr3_length: 14; d_call: TRBD1; j_call: TRBJ1-4
cdr3_nt: TGTGCCAGTAGTACGAGCGGGCACACTGAAGCTTTCTTT; cdr3_aa: CASSTSGHTEAFF; v_call: TRBV19; clone_size: -; cdr3_length: 13; d_call: -; j_call: TRBJ1-1
cdr3_nt: TGTGCTAGCAGCTTAGCAGCGAACACTGAAGCTTTCTTT; cdr3_aa: CASSLAANTEAFF; v_call: TRBV7-7; clone_size: -; cdr3_length: 13; d_call: -; j_call: TRBJ1-1
cdr3_nt: TGTGCCAGCAGCGCTAGAGGACTTCCCGGGACAGGGTTTTATGGCTACACCTTC; cdr3_aa: CASSARGLPGTGFYGYTF; v_call: TRBV7-9; clone_size: -; cdr3_length: 18; d_call: TRBD1; j_call: TRBJ1-2
cdr3_nt: TGTGCCAGCAGGCTAAGCGGGGACACTGAAGCTTTCTTT; cdr3_aa: CASRLSGDTEAFF; v_call: TRBV7-3; clone_size: -; cdr3_length: 13; d_call: -; j_call: TRBJ1-1
cdr3_nt: TGTGCCAGCAGCACCCGTAGCCCGGGGGAGCAGTACTTC; cdr3_aa: CASSTRSPGEQYF; v_call: TRBV7-8; clone_size: -; cdr3_length: 13; d_call: -; j_call: TRBJ2-7
cdr3_nt: TGTGCTAGTGGTTTGCCAGCTAACTATGGCTACACCTTC; cdr3_aa: CASGLPANYGYTF; v_call: TRBV12-5; clone_size: -; cdr3_length: 13; d_call: -; j_call: TRBJ1-2
cdr3_nt: TGCGCCAGCAGCCAAGATCTAGCGGGAGGCTTAATTTACAATGAGCAGTTCTTC; cdr3_aa: CASSQDLAGGLIYNEQFF; v_call: TRBV4-3; clone_size: once; cdr3_length: 18; d_call: TRBD2; j_call: TRBJ2-1
cdr3_nt: TGTGCCAGCAGCTTGGGATGGGACAGGGAGGAAGAAAAACTGTTTTTT; cdr3_aa: CASSLGWDREEEKLFF; v_call: TRBV5-6; clone_size: -; cdr3_length: 16; d_call: TRBD1; j_call: TRBJ1-4
cdr3_nt: TGTGCCAGCAGCCAAGATGAGACTAGCGACACAGAGACCCAGTACTTC; cdr3_aa: CASSQDETSDTETQYF; v_call: TRBV3-1/TRBV3-2; clone_size: -; cdr3_length: 16; d_call: TRBD2; j_call: TRBJ2-5
cdr3_nt: TGTGCCAGCAGCTTAGGGACAGGGGGATCCAGTGAGCAGTTCTTC; cdr3_aa: CASSLGTGGSSEQFF; v_call: TRBV7-2; clone_size: -; cdr3_length: 15; d_call: TRBD1; j_call: TRBJ2-1
cdr3_nt: TGTGCCAGCAGTGAAGAGGGGTGGGCAGGTAATCAGCCCCAGCATTTT; cdr3_aa: CASSEEGWAGNQPQHF; v_call: TRBV2; clone_size: -; cdr3_length: 16; d_call: -; j_call: TRBJ1-5
cdr3_nt: TGTGCCAGCAGCCCGGGACTGGATACGCAGTATTTT; cdr3_aa: CASSPGLDTQYF; v_call: TRBV7-2; clone_size: -; cdr3_length: 12; d_call: -; j_call: TRBJ2-3
cdr3_nt: TGTGCCAGCAGTCCGGACAGATTGAACACTGAAGCTTTCTTT; cdr3_aa: CASSPDRLNTEAFF; v_call: TRBV27; clone_size: -; cdr3_length: 14; d_call: -; j_call: TRBJ1-1
cdr3_nt: TGCGCCAGCAGCTTCACAGGGTACCAAGAGACCCAGTACTTC; cdr3_aa: CASSFTGYQETQYF; v_call: TRBV5-1; clone_size: -; cdr3_length: 14; d_call: -; j_call: TRBJ2-5
cdr3_nt: TGTGCCAGTACCCCGCTGGGGACAGGCGGCGTGTTTAGTCAGCCCCAGCATTTT; cdr3_aa: CASTPLGTGGVFSQPQHF; v_call: TRBV19; clone_size: -; cdr3_length: 18; d_call: TRBD1; j_call: TRBJ1-5
cdr3_nt: TGTGCCACCCTCAGTGAGGGGAACACTGAAGCTTTCTTT; cdr3_aa: CATLSEGNTEAFF; v_call: TRBV28; clone_size: -; cdr3_length: 13; d_call: -; j_call: TRBJ1-1
cdr3_nt: TGTGCCAGCAGCTTAGGTGGACAGCCAGAGACCCAGTACTTC; cdr3_aa: CASSLGGQPETQYF; v_call: TRBV11-3; clone_size: -; cdr3_length: 14; d_call: -; j_call: TRBJ2-5
cdr3_nt: TGTGCCAGCGACAGCTCCTACGAGCAGTACTTC; cdr3_aa: CASDSSYEQYF; v_call: TRBV6-5; clone_size: -; cdr3_length: 11; d_call: -; j_call: TRBJ2-7